This T cell receptor beta chain originates from a study of regulatory T cells in long-lasting Graves disease. Regarding this clonotype: What it binds is unknown. One end of the junction is discordant with germline, which a read error may explain.

Germline V gene lookup returns CDR1 SEHNR and CDR2 FQNEAQ (reference sequence). The CDR3 contains 12 residues. Library construction for TCR beta used iRepertoire HTBI primers and Arm-PCR of CDR3 regions. MiXCR, run by TCRdb on the multiplex PCR reads, gives a single entry per CDR3 protein. The sample has some 250,000 distinct CDR3 sequences, approximately 16% seen once. Study results and caveats: Persistent Graves' disease cases displayed lower TCR diversity than newly diagnosed ones.

The sample's time point: newly diagnosed GD, antithyroid drugs for less than 3 months. Preparation of the TCR library used RNA extracted from PBMCs. Guidelines of the American Thyroid Association were used to diagnose Graves' disease. The specimen was peripheral blood mononuclear cells (PBMCs), collected at new diagnosis, from a patient treated with antithyroid drugs. This chain links TRBV7-9 with TRBJ2-1; D might be TRBD2 (5 bases). This clonotype originated in a female donor with Graves disease. CDR3 bases: TGTGCCAGCAGCTTATCTGCGGGCGAGCAGTCCTTC. Residues: CASSLSAGEQSF.